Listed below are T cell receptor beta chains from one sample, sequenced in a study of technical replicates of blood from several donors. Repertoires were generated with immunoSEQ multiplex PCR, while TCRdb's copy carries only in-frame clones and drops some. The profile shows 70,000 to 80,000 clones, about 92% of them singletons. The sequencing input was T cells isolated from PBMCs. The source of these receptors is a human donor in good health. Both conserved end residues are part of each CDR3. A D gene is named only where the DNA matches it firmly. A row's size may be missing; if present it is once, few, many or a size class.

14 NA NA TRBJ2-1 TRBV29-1 CSVDQSSSYNEQFF TGCAGCGTTGACCAATCCAGCTCCTACAATGAGCAGTTCTTC
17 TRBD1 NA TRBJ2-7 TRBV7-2 CASSLYVSGTEHYEQYF TGTGCCAGCAGCTTATATGTTTCCGGGACAGAGCACTACGAGCAGTACTTC
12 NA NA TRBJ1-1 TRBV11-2 CASSLMGQEAFF TGTGCCAGCAGCTTAATGGGACAAGAAGCTTTCTTT
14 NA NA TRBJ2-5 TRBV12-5 CASGLGGSRGTQYF TGTGCTAGTGGTTTGGGAGGGTCACGGGGGACCCAGTACTTC
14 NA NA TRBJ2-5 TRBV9 CASSLGTLQETQYF TGTGCCAGCAGCCTAGGGACTCTCCAAGAGACCCAGTACTTC
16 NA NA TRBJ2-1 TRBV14 CASSQDLSPEANEQFF TGTGCCAGCAGCCAAGATCTTTCACCCGAGGCGAATGAGCAGTTCTTC
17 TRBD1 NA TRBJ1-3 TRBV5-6 CASSLDGRGFEGNTIYF TGTGCCAGCAGCCTTGATGGCAGGGGGTTCGAAGGGAACACCATATATTTT
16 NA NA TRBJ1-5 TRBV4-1 CASSQEVGGMVQPQHF TGCGCCAGCAGCCAAGAAGTCGGGGGGATGGTTCAGCCCCAGCATTTT
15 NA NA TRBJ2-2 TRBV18 CASSRGPTNTGELFF TGTGCCAGCTCACGGGGCCCTACGAACACCGGGGAGCTGTTTTTT
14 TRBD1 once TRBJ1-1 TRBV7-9 CASSTDREAEEAFF TGTGCCAGCAGCACCGACAGGGAAGCCGAAGAAGCTTTCTTT
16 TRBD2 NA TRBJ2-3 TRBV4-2 CASSYTSGAGGDTQYF TGTGCCAGCAGCTATACTAGCGGAGCCGGGGGAGATACGCAGTATTTT
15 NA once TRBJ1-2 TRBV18 CASSLSRVGADGYTF TGTGCCAGCTCATTGAGTCGTGTGGGGGCGGATGGCTACACCTTC
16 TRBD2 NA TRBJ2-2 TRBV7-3 CASGGLAGLDTGELFF TGTGCCAGCGGTGGCCTAGCGGGATTGGACACCGGGGAGCTGTTTTTT
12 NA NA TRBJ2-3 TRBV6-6 CASSYSGDTQYF TGTGCCAGCAGTTACTCTGGCGATACGCAGTATTTT
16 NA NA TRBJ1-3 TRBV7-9 CASSLVAGFLGNTIYF TGTGCCAGCAGCTTAGTAGCCGGATTCCTTGGAAACACCATATATTTT
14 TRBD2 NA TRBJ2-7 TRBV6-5 CASSPGLALGEQYF TGTGCCAGCAGTCCGGGACTAGCCCTGGGGGAGCAGTACTTC
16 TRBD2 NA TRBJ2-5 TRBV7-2 CASSLSSGVRDETQYF TGTGCCAGCAGCTTATCCAGCGGGGTGAGGGATGAGACCCAGTACTTC
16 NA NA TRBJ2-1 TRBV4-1 CASSQDLASSYNEQFF TGCGCCAGCAGCCAAGATTTAGCGAGCTCCTACAATGAGCAGTTCTTC
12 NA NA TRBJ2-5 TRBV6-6 CASSYSSETQYF TGTGCCAGCAGTTACTCGAGTGAGACCCAGTACTTC
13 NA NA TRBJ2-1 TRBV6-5 CATEPQGSNEQFF TGTGCCACCGAACCGCAGGGTAGCAATGAGCAGTTCTTC
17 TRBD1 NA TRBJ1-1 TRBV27 CASSLLGQGALHTEAFF TGTGCCAGCAGTTTATTGGGACAGGGGGCCCTGCACACTGAAGCTTTCTTT
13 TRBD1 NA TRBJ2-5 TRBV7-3 CASSLDRKETQYF TGTGCCAGCAGTCTGGACAGGAAAGAGACCCAGTACTTC